Listed here are 19 T cell receptor beta chains from one sample, sequenced in a study of T cell responses to AZD1222 COVID-19 vaccine. TCRdb's copy holds only in-frame clones and misses some; the assay was immunoSEQ multiplex PCR. The table shows 84,000 or so clones, with around nine tenths occurring only once. This material consisted of peripheral blood, taken on day 0 of AZD1222 vaccination. These receptors came from an adult in good health.

This clone appeared a single time. This chain links TRBV6-5 with TRBJ2-7, with TRBD2 matching 8 bases. The V gene's germline CDR1 is MNHEY and CDR2 SVGAGI. V lost 0 bases and J lost 1; bases outside the gene matches: 2. The CDR3 is made up of 15 amino acids. In DNA, the CDR3 is TGTGCCAGCAGTTACTCGGGCGGGAGGTCCTACGAGCAGTACTTC. Translation: CASSYSGGRSYEQYF.

The V gene is TRBV19, the J gene TRBJ2-1; TRBD1 aligns across 9 bases. This CDR3 has 15 amino acids. From germline, CDR1 is LNHDA and CDR2 SQIVND (reference sequence). With V trimmed by 9 bases and J by 2 bases, 8 bases remained unmatched. The CDR3 reads CASPGDRAPYNEQFF. The CDR3 nucleotides are TGTGCCAGCCCCGGGGACAGGGCGCCCTACAATGAGCAGTTCTTC.

This rearrangement joins TRBV5-6 to TRBJ1-5; 7 nucleotides agree with TRBD1. The CDR3 is made up of 14 amino acids. CDR1 and CDR2 (germline): SGHDT, YYEEEE. V lost 4 bases to trimming and J lost 1 base; unmatched junction nucleotides: 2. Here the CDR3 reads CASSKTGSNQPQHF. The CDR3 nucleotides read TGTGCCAGCAGCAAGACAGGGAGCAATCAGCCCCAGCATTTT.

V usage is TRBV18 and J usage is TRBJ2-6, with D possibly being TRBD1 (6 bases). V shed 2 bases and J shed 4 bases, with 15 bases lying between them. CDR1 is KGHSH and CDR2 is LQKENI in the germline V gene. This CDR3 contains 17 residues. Here the CDR3 reads CASSPETGPRGANVLTF. CDR3 bases: TGTGCCAGCTCACCAGAGACAGGACCAAGGGGGGCCAACGTCCTGACTTTC.

The chain joins TRBV18 to TRBJ1-2; possible D gene TRBD1, 5 bases. Germline V CDR1 and CDR2: KGHSH, LQKENI. CDR3 length equals 12 residues. Trimming removed 6 bases from V and 8 bases from J, with 13 bases in between. CDR3 loop: CASSPLGGGYTF. The DNA of the CDR3 is TGTGCCAGCTCCCCTCTTGGGGGAGGCTACACCTTC.

This clone was detected a few times. V is TRBV10-3 and J is TRBJ2-7, with D tentatively TRBD1 (6 bases). CDR3 length: 17 residues. The V end lost 3 bases, the J end lost 0 bases, and 18 bases lay between the germline ends. Germline V gives CDR1 ENHRY, CDR2 SYGVKD. In DNA form, the CDR3 reads TGTGCCATCAGTGACCCAGGGGCAACCACCTCCTCCTACGAGCAGTACTTC. Translated, it gives CAISDPGATTSSYEQYF.

The chain combines TRBV6-2 or TRBV6-3 with TRBJ1-1, with 8 positions matching TRBD1. Trimming at V came to 6 bases and at J to 1 base, leaving 4 bases not matched to a gene. CDR3 length: 14 amino acids. The V gene's germline CDR1 is MNHEY and CDR2 SVGEGT. As DNA, the CDR3 is TGTGCCAGCAGCCCAGGGGGCAAGAACACTGAAGCTTTCTTT. Encoded protein: CASSPGGKNTEAFF.

The chain joins TRBV7-2 to TRBJ2-7, with 8 bases identical to TRBD2. V shed 0 bases, J shed 5 bases, and the junction held 12 bases outside the gene matches. This CDR3 is built from 17 residues. Germline V gives CDR1 SGHTA, CDR2 FQGNSA. CDR3 region: CASSLALPGRGSDEQYF. Written as DNA, the CDR3 is TGTGCCAGCAGCTTAGCGCTTCCCGGGAGGGGTAGCGACGAGCAGTACTTC.

This chain connects TRBV5-1 to TRBJ2-2, with 10 bases identical to TRBD1. CDR3 length: 17 residues. With V trimmed by 0 bases and J by 3 bases, 5 bases remained unmatched. The germline V gene encodes CDR1 SGHRS and CDR2 YFSETQ. CDR3 sequence (DNA): TGCGCCAGCAGCTTGGGTCTAGGACAGGGGGACACCGGGGAGCTGTTTTTT. Its protein product is CASSLGLGQGDTGELFF.

V gene TRBV9 combines with J gene TRBJ2-1; 7 nucleotides line up with TRBD2. V dropped 4 bases and J dropped 0; count of bases not matched to a gene: 16. The germline CDR1 and CDR2 sequences are SGDLS and YYNGEE. This CDR3 spans 19 amino acids. CDR3 amino acids: CASSPDPLGVAGSYNEQFF. The DNA for the CDR3 is TGTGCCAGCAGCCCCGACCCTCTGGGGGTAGCGGGCTCCTACAATGAGCAGTTCTTC.

The table lists this clone with a few counts. The chain uses TRBV7-2 and TRBJ2-1; no clear D gene. Per the germline V gene, CDR1 is SGHTA and CDR2 is FQGNSA. The CDR3 length is 13 residues. Trimming stripped 5 bases from V and 8 bases from J, with 13 bases between. CDR3 residues: CASSNKAPHEQFF. The CDR3 DNA reads TGTGCCAGCAGCAACAAGGCGCCCCATGAGCAGTTCTTC.

The V gene is TRBV11-3, the J gene TRBJ2-2; D is uncertain. This CDR3 has 15 amino acids. Germline V gene data show CDR1 as SGHNT and CDR2 as YENEEA. V lost 1 base, J lost 2 bases, and 8 bases lay in between. CDR3 in amino acids: CASSLGRINTGELFF. CDR3 coding DNA: TGTGCCAGCAGCTTAGGGCGGATCAACACCGGGGAGCTGTTTTTT.

The V and J genes are TRBV2 and TRBJ1-6, with D unresolved. Per the germline V gene, CDR1 is SNHLY and CDR2 is FYNNEI. V was trimmed by 0 bases and J by 11 bases, leaving 14 bases between them. There are 15 residues in the CDR3. CDR3 in amino acids: CASSEAPTSSAPLHF. The CDR3 nucleotides are TGTGCCAGCAGTGAAGCGCCGACAAGCTCGGCACCCCTCCACTTT.

This clone was counted between two and nine times. The genes are TRBV20-1 and TRBJ2-1; D is unresolved. V was cut by 3 bases and J by 4 bases, with 4 bases left in between. Germline V CDR1 and CDR2: DFQATT, SNEGSKA (reference sequence). The CDR3 is 11 amino acids. CDR3 region: CSASRYNEQFF. As DNA, the CDR3 is TGCAGTGCTAGTAGATACAATGAGCAGTTCTTC.

The chain links TRBV10-3 to TRBJ2-4; 7 nucleotides agree with TRBD1. Trimming removed 1 base from V and 9 bases from J; junction bases left unmatched: 12. The CDR3 is made up of 16 amino acids. Germline loops: CDR1 ENHRY, CDR2 SYGVKD. The CDR3 spells CAISELGQRAVGIQYF. The CDR3 nucleotides read TGTGCCATCAGTGAGTTGGGACAGCGTGCGGTCGGCATTCAGTACTTC.

This clone occurred a few times. This chain links TRBV11-2 with TRBJ1-1; no clear D. The CDR3 extends over 13 amino acids. V gave up 5 bases and J gave up 0 bases, with 7 bases separating them. Germline lookup yields CDR1 SGHAT and CDR2 FQNNGV. Written as DNA, the CDR3 is TGTGCCAGCAGCCCCCAGGTGAACACTGAAGCTTTCTTT. It yields the protein CASSPQVNTEAFF.

The count of this clone is one. The rearrangement links TRBV3-1 (or the pseudogene TRBV3-2) to TRBJ1-1; tentatively, D is TRBD1 (6 bases). Germline assignment: CDR1 LGHDT and CDR2 YNNKEL (reference sequence). V gave up 1 base and J gave up 2 bases, with 8 bases separating them. The CDR3 sequence is 14 residues long. The CDR3 DNA follows: TGTGCCAGCAGCCAAGTTGGGACAAACACTGAAGCTTTCTTT. Amino acid sequence: CASSQVGTNTEAFF.

V and J are TRBV5-1 and TRBJ2-1; D possibly uses TRBD1 or TRBD2 (5 bases each). The germline V gene has CDR1 SGHRS and CDR2 YFSETQ. The ends were cut back, 7 bases at V and 5 bases at J, with 19 bases in the middle. CDR3 length equals 15 residues. CDR3 sequence (DNA): TGCGCCAGCCGCCTAAGAGACAGAGGGGACAATGAGCAGTTCTTC. This gives the protein CASRLRDRGDNEQFF. The full variable domain, rest sourced from reference TRBV5-1 and TRBJ2-1, is KAGVTQTPRYLIKTRGQQVTLSCSPISGHRSVSWYQQTPGQGLQFLFEYFSETQRNKGNFPGRFSGRQFSNSRSEMNVSTLELGDSALYLCASRLRDRGDNEQFFGPGTRLTVL.

The gene calls are TRBV2 and TRBJ1-2; a weak D match, TRBD1 (6 bases). Germline CDR1 and CDR2: SNHLY and FYNNEI. Trimming removed 4 bases at V and 6 bases at J, with 15 bases between. This CDR3 contains 14 residues. Written as DNA, the CDR3 is TGTGCCAGCAGTGTCCGGGGCAGGGGTAATGGCTACACCTTC. It codes for CASSVRGRGNGYTF.